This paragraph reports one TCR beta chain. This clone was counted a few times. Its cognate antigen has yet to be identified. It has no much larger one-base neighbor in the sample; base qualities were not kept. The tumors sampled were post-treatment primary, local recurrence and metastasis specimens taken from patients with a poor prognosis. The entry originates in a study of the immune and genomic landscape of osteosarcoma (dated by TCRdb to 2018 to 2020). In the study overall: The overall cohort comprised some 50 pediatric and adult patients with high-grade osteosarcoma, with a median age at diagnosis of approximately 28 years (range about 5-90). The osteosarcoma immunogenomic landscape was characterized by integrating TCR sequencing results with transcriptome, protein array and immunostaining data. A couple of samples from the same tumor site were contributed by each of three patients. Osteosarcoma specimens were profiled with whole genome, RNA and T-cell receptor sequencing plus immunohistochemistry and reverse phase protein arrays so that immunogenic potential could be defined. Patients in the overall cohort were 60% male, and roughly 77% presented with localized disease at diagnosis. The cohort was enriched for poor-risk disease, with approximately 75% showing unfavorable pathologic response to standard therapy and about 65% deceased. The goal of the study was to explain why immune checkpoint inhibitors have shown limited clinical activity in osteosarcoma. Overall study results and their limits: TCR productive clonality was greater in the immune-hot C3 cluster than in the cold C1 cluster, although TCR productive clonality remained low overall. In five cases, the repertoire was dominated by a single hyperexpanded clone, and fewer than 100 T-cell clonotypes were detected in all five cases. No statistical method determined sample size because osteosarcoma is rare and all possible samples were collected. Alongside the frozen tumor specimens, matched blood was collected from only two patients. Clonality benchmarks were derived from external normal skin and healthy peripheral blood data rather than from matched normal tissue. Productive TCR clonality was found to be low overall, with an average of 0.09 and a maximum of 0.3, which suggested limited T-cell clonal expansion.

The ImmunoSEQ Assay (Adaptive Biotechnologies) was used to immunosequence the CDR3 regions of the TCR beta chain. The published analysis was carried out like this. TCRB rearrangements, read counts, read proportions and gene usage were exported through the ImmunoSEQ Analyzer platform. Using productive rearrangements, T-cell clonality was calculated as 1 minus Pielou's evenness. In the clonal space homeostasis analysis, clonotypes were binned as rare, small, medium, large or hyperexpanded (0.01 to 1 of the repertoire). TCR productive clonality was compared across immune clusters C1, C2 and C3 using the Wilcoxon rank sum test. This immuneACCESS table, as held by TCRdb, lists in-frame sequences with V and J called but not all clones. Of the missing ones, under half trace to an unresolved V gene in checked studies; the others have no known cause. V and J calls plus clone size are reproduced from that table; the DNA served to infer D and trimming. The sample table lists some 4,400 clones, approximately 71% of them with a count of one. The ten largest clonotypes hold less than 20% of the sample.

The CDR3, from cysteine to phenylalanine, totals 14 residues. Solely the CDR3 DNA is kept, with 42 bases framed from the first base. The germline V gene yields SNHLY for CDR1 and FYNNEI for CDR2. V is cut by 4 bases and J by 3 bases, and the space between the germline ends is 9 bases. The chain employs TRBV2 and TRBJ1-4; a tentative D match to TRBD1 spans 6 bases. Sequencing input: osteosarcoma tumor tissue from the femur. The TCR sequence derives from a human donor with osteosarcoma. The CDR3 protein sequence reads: CASSVWGPNEKLFF. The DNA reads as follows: TGTGCCAGCAGTGTCTGGGGGCCTAATGAAAAACTGTTTTTT.